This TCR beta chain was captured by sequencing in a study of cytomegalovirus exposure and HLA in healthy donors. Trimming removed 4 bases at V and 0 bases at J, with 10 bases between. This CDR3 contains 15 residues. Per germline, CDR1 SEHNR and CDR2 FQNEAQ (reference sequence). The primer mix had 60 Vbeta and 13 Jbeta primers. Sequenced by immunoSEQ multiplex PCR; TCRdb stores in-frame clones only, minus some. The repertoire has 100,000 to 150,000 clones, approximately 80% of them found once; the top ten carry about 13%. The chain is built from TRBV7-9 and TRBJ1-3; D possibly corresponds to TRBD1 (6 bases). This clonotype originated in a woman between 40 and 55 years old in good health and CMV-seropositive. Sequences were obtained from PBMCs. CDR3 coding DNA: TGTGCCAGCAGCTCGGACAGACGCTCTGGAAACACCATATATTTT. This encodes CASSSDRRSGNTIYF.